The rows below give T cell receptor beta chains drawn from one sample of a study of lung T cells in sarcoidosis with Löfgren's syndrome. TCRdb ran MiXCR on the reads and lists one entry per CDR3 protein. Of around 1,100 distinct CDR3 sequences in the sample, about 23% were seen once. Source material: CD4+ T cells from PBMCs. The receptors originated from a human donor with sarcoidosis (Löfgren's syndrome or another form), or a control subject (not recorded which). Each CDR3 is given with its conserved first and last residue. Fields, in order: clone size, V gene, J gene, D gene, CDR3 DNA, CDR3 protein. D genes are given only for firm matches. Size values are once, few and many counts, or a class for expanded clones, and some rows have none.

many	TRBV2	TRBJ2-3	TRBD1	TGTGCCAGCAGTCCCGGGACAGGACAAGATACGCAGTATTTT	CASSPGTGQDTQYF
few	TRBV5-4	TRBJ2-3	NA	TGTGCCAGCAGCTTCAGGAGCACCAGTTCCGCAGACACGCAGTATTTT	CASSFRSTSSADTQYF
medium-sized	TRBV4-3	TRBJ2-4	NA	TGCGCCAGCAGCCCAAACGTCCAGCGTGGGGCCAAAAACATTCAGTACTTC	CASSPNVQRGAKNIQYF
large	TRBV6-1	TRBJ2-4	NA	TGTGCCAGCAGCCCCACGGACAGCAACATTCAGTACTTC	CASSPTDSNIQYF
large	TRBV2	TRBJ2-4	TRBD1	TGTGCCAGCAGGTGGACAGGGAATATGGACATTCAGTACTTC	CASRWTGNMDIQYF
many	TRBV20-1	TRBJ2-5	TRBD1	TGCAGTGCGAATACCGGGACAGGGAAGTCGGCCCAGTACTTC	CSANTGTGKSAQYF
NA	TRBV2	TRBJ1-2	NA	TGTGCCAGCAGGCGGGACGGGGCTAACTATGGCTACACCTTC	CASRRDGANYGYTF
medium-sized	TRBV19	TRBJ1-4	NA	TGTGCCAGTAGTAGCCTGACGGGGGGCGGCGAAAAACTGTTTTTT	CASSSLTGGGEKLFF
large	TRBV27	TRBJ1-1	NA	TGTGCCAGCAGACCCTTACAGGAGAACACTGAAGCTTTCTTT	CASRPLQENTEAFF
NA	TRBV7-2	TRBJ2-3	NA	TGTGCCAGCAGCCCAATAGCGGACTTTAGCACAGATACGCAGTATTTT	CASSPIADFSTDTQYF
medium-sized	TRBV3-1	TRBJ1-5	NA	TGTGCCAGCGGGATGGGCAATCAGCCCCAGCATTTT	CASGMGNQPQHF
medium-sized	TRBV7-9	TRBJ2-1	TRBD2	TGTGCCAGCAGCCCGTCTCTAGCGGGAACCTACAATGAGCAGTTCTTC	CASSPSLAGTYNEQFF
medium-sized	TRBV6-6	TRBJ1-3	NA	TGTGCCAGCAGTTACTCGGCAGACCCGTCAAACACCATATATTTT	CASSYSADPSNTIYF
large	TRBV15	TRBJ2-1	NA	TGTGCCACCAGCAGAGATAAGGTGGTGAGGGTGCAGTTCTTC	CATSRDKVVRVQFF
medium-sized	TRBV18	TRBJ1-1	NA	TGTGCCAGCTCACCACAAACCGACGGGGCTGAAGCTTTCTTT	CASSPQTDGAEAFF
large	TRBV2	TRBJ1-6	NA	TGTGCCAGCAGTGAATCCGTACTGAACTATTCACCCCTCCACTTT	CASSESVLNYSPLHF
medium-sized	TRBV2	TRBJ1-5	NA	TGTGCCAGCAGCCTTGATCAGCCCCAGCATTTT	CASSLDQPQHF
large	TRBV20-1	TRBJ2-7	TRBD2	TGCAGTGCTAGAGATTATGCGCTAGCGGGAGGCAACGACGAGCAGTACTTC	CSARDYALAGGNDEQYF
large	TRBV4-1	TRBJ2-7	NA	TGCGCCAGCAGCCCTTTGTTGAGGCGAAAGAGCGGAGAGCAGTACTTC	CASSPLLRRKSGEQYF
few	TRBV20-1	TRBJ2-7	NA	TGCAGTGCTCGACAGACCTGCGAGCCGTACTTC	CSARQTCEPYF
medium-sized	TRBV30	TRBJ1-3	NA	TGTGCCTGGAGATGGAGCCCTGGAAACACCATATATTTT	CAWRWSPGNTIYF
medium-sized	TRBV9	TRBJ2-3	NA	TGTGCCAGCAGCGTAGCACTTGACGCGGATACGCAGTATTTT	CASSVALDADTQYF
NA	TRBV5-4	TRBJ2-2	NA	TGTGCCAGCGTCGACAGCAACACCGGGGAGCTGTTTTTC	CASVDSNTGELFF
many	TRBV29-1	TRBJ2-5	NA	TGCAGCGTTCTAGGGTTCCAAGAGACCCAGTACTTC	CSVLGFQETQYF
medium-sized	TRBV24-1	TRBJ2-3	NA	TGTGCCACCAGTGATCCCGGACAGCCGGTTGACACAGATACGCAGTATTTT	CATSDPGQPVDTDTQYF
medium-sized	TRBV16	TRBJ1-1	NA	TGTGCCAGCAGCCAATTTTCGGGGGGAAGTGGCACTGAAGCTTTCTTT	CASSQFSGGSGTEAFF
large	TRBV20-1	TRBJ2-7	NA	TGCAGTGCTCGACAGACCTACGAGCAGTACTTC	CSARQTYEQYF
NA	TRBV11-2	TRBJ1-1	NA	TGTGCCAGCGGCATTAGATATGGCGACACCGAAGCTTTCTTT	CASGIRYGDTEAFF
large	TRBV4-2	TRBJ2-7	NA	TGTGCCAGCAGCCAAGATCGGCTATCCTACGAGCAGTACTTC	CASSQDRLSYEQYF
medium-sized	TRBV11-2	TRBJ2-3	TRBD2	TGTGCCAGCAGCTCCCGGATCGTGACTAGCGGGGGGACAGATACGCAGTATTTT	CASSSRIVTSGGTDTQYF
NA	TRBV2	TRBJ2-1	NA	TGTGCCAGCAGCACAGACCGCTCAGCGGAACAGTTATTC	CASSTDRSAEQLF
medium-sized	TRBV30	TRBJ1-1	NA	TGTGCTCTAAGACAGCCGGGAGCTTTCTTT	CALRQPGAFF
medium-sized	TRBV24-1	TRBJ2-1	NA	TGTGCCACCAGTAGTCGGGTCTACAATGAGCAGTTCTTC	CATSSRVYNEQFF
large	TRBV15	TRBJ1-1	TRBD1	TGTGCCACCAGCAGAGAGGGACAGGGATTAACTGAAGCTTTCTTT	CATSREGQGLTEAFF
NA	TRBV9	TRBJ2-1	NA	TGTGTCAGCAGCTTCCTGGATGAGCAGTCCTTC	CVSSFLDEQSF
NA	TRBV20-1	TRBJ1-6	NA	TGCAGTGCTAGAGTAGGGGATCTACACCTCCACTTT	CSARVGDLHLHF
large	TRBV4-2	TRBJ2-1	NA	TGTGCCAGCACCCTGGACTCCACGTCCTACAATGAGCAGTTCTTC	CASTLDSTSYNEQFF
large	TRBV28	TRBJ1-5	TRBD1	TGTGCCAGCAGGCAGGGGGGGAATCAGCCCCAGCATTTT	CASRQGGNQPQHF
medium-sized	TRBV5-4	TRBJ1-2	NA	TGTGCCAGCAGCTTGGTGGGGGCCAACTATGGCTACACCTTC	CASSLVGANYGYTF
many	TRBV11-1	TRBJ2-5	NA	TGTGCCAGCAGCTTAGGGCGGGGCATCCGTGGAGAGACCCAGTACTTC	CASSLGRGIRGETQYF
many	TRBV3-1	TRBJ2-1	TRBD2	TGTGCCAGCAGCCAATCAAGCGGGGGGGGAAGGGAGGGGCAGTTCTTC	CASSQSSGGGREGQFF
NA	TRBV9	TRBJ1-3	NA	TGTGCCGGCAGCCCTCAGACAGCTGGAAGCACCATATATTTT	CAGSPQTAGSTIYF
NA	TRBV15	TRBJ2-6	NA	TGTGCCACCGGCAGAGTATCTGGGGCCAACGTCCCGACTTTC	CATGRVSGANVPTF
NA	TRBV7-2	TRBJ1-1	NA	TGTGCCAGCAGCTTAGCGGGGGACCGGAGTCGCACTGAAGCTTCCTTT	CASSLAGDRSRTEASF
NA	TRBV11-3	TRBJ2-7	TRBD1	TGTGCCGGCAGTCACCGATCAACAGGGGGAGGCGAGCAGTACTTC	CAGSHRSTGGGEQYF
medium-sized	TRBV2	TRBJ2-5	NA	TGTGCCAGCAGTGAACAGGTCCGGCAGACCCAGTACTTC	CASSEQVRQTQYF
large	TRBV12-3/TRBV12-4	TRBJ1-5	TRBD1	TGTGCCAGCAGCGGGGACAGGGGTCAGCCCCAGCATTTT	CASSGDRGQPQHF
medium-sized	TRBV3-1	TRBJ2-1	TRBD2	TGTGCCAGCAGCCAAGAGAAGTCTAGCGGGGGGGTTGGCAATGAGCAGTTCTTC	CASSQEKSSGGVGNEQFF
large	TRBV3-1	TRBJ2-2	NA	TGTGCCAGCAGCCAAGGGAAATCACGCACCGGGGAGCTGTTTTTT	CASSQGKSRTGELFF
medium-sized	TRBV28	TRBJ1-5	NA	TGTGCCAGCAGTTATGGGTCTGGAGGGAGCAATCAGCCCCAGCATTTT	CASSYGSGGSNQPQHF
medium-sized	TRBV6-1	TRBJ1-1	NA	TGTGCCAGCAGTAACCCACAGGACACTGCAGCTTTCTTT	CASSNPQDTAAFF
medium-sized	TRBV4-2	TRBJ1-1	NA	TGTGCCAGCAGCCAAGATCGGGGCGGAATGAACACTGAAGCTTTCTTT	CASSQDRGGMNTEAFF
NA	TRBV7-9	TRBJ2-3	NA	TGTGCCAGCAGCTTAGGCCTAGACTTGAGCACAGATACGCAGTATTTT	CASSLGLDLSTDTQYF
once	TRBV4-1	TRBJ1-1	NA	TGCGCAAGCAGCCTTGGACACGCGAGCACTGAAGCTTTCTTT	CASSLGHASTEAFF
many	TRBV2	TRBJ2-3	NA	TGTGCCAGCAGTGTGCAGGGGTTAGGGGATACGCAGTATTTT	CASSVQGLGDTQYF